This T cell receptor beta chain was recorded in a study of tumor and adjacent non-tumor tissue in lung cancer. Broader study findings: Tumor TCR diversity, when higher, was linked to shorter survival.

The template was RNA from unsorted bulk tissue. Three rounds of nested PCR, following a modified ARM-PCR protocol, produced the TCRbeta library. One entry per CDR3 protein, called by TCRdb with MiXCR from the multiplex PCR reads. The table shows over 130,000 distinct CDR3 sequences, with approximately 70% occurring only once. CDR3 length: 14 residues. Germline lookup yields CDR1 SEHNR and CDR2 FQNEAQ (reference sequence). V was shortened by 1 base and J by 3 bases, with 10 bases between the two germline ends. A remark on this clonotype: Its target is not known.

The chain combines TRBV7-9 with TRBJ2-7; D is uncertain. The sequence was obtained from a man aged 55 to 70 with small cell lung cancer. The sequenced material came from lung tumor tissue. The CDR3 DNA reads TGTGCCAGCAGCTTAGACGGCGGAGACTACGAGCAGTACGTC. This sequence encodes CASSLDGGDYEQYV.